This TCR beta chain was recovered during a study of T cell responses to AZD1222 COVID-19 vaccine. About the research overall: Pooling was applied to second doses at about 4 or about 12 weeks. General study points: Nearly half of the spike-specific TCRs reportedly recognize variant regions that carry no mutations.

In the case of this clone: Antigen specificity is unknown.

The CDR3 extends over 13 amino acids. Germline loops: CDR1 MNHEY, CDR2 SMNVEV (reference sequence). Trimming removed 5 bases from V and 7 bases from J, with 14 bases in between. Assay used: immunoSEQ multiplex PCR; TCRdb lists only in-frame clones, some missing. The table records about 160,000 clones, about 88% of them present only once. The TCR comes from an adult in good health. This material consisted of peripheral blood, taken on day 0 of AZD1222 vaccination. The chain joins TRBV27 to TRBJ1-1, with D unclear. CDR3 DNA: TGTGCCAGCAGTATTAGCGGGGATCGTGAAGCTTTCTTT. Its protein is CASSISGDREAFF.